Each of the 13 T cell receptor beta chains below was sequenced from the same sample in a study of regulatory T cells in long-lasting Graves disease. Researchers made TCR beta libraries by using iRepertoire HTBI primers and running Arm-PCR on CDR3 regions. One entry per CDR3 protein results from TCRdb running MiXCR on the multiplex PCR reads. The table lists roughly 450,000 distinct CDR3 sequences, 23% of them singletons, with approximately 25% in the top ten. Time point noted: persistent/refractory GD, antithyroid drugs over 5 years with positive TRAb. Construction of the TCR library relied on RNA isolated from PBMCs. The specimen comprised peripheral blood mononuclear cells (PBMCs), sampled when the disease was refractory, from a patient treated with antithyroid drugs. The receptor source for this set is a female donor with Graves disease.

On this clonotype itself: A junction end diverges from the germline sequence, so it may reflect a read error. The chain employs TRBV7-9 and TRBJ1-1; D call uncertain. The CDR3 contains 14 residues. Per germline, CDR1 SEHNR and CDR2 FQNEAQ (reference sequence). The CDR3 nucleotides read TGTGCCAGCAGCTTAGGACGGTCGAACGCTGAAGCTTTCTTT. Translation: CASSLGRSNAEAFF.

This clonotype was detected many times. The genes are TRBV20-1 and TRBJ2-7; maybe TRBD1 (6 bases). Germline V gene sequence: CDR1 DFQATT, CDR2 SNEGSKA (reference sequence). The CDR3 is made up of 13 amino acids. V lost 3 bases, J lost 4 bases, and 13 bases lay in between. Here the CDR3 DNA reads TGCAGTGCTAGGCGACAGGACCCTTACGAGCAGTACTTC. This codes for CSARRQDPYEQYF.

This clonotype has ten or more counts. J is TRBJ2-5 and V is TRBV11-3; D gene ambiguous. CDR1 SGHNT and CDR2 YENEEA come from the germline V gene. V shed 6 bases and J shed 4 bases, with 15 bases lying between them. The CDR3 contains 14 residues. The CDR3: CASRTRGEVETQYF. The CDR3 DNA follows: TGTGCCAGCAGAACGAGAGGAGAAGTAGAGACCCAGTACTTC.

The J gene is TRBJ2-5, the V gene TRBV2; D not certain. Looked up from germline, CDR1 is SNHLY and CDR2 is FYNNEI. V gave up 4 bases and J gave up 4 bases, with 7 bases separating them. The CDR3 loop spans 12 amino acids. Here the CDR3 reads CASSVKGETQYF. For the CDR3, the DNA is TGTGCCAGCAGTGTGAAGGGAGAGACCCAGTACTTC.

This clonotype was observed a few times. This chain links TRBV30 with TRBJ1-1; D unresolved. This CDR3 region has 13 residues. V was pared by 0 bases and J by 4 bases, with 9 bases between. Germline-derived CDR1 and CDR2 are GTSNPN and SVGIG (reference sequence). The CDR3 DNA is TGTGCCTGGAGTGTACAAGTTGTCACTGAAGCTTTCTTT. This gives the protein CAWSVQVVTEAFF.

This clonotype has only a few counts. The chain is built from TRBV13 and TRBJ1-1; the D gene is possibly TRBD1 (5 bases). The CDR3 is made up of 19 amino acids. Germline V gene lookup returns CDR1 PRHDT and CDR2 FYEKMQ (reference sequence). V dropped 6 bases and J dropped 1 base, with 27 bases sitting between them. CDR3 sequence reads: CASSLRIGHLGLKNTEAFF. DNA of the CDR3: TGTGCCAGCAGTTTAAGAATTGGACACCTGGGACTAAAGAACACTGAAGCTTTCTTT.

The V call is TRBV13, the J call TRBJ1-1; D might be TRBD1 (6 bases). Deletions cut 3 bases from V and 9 bases from J, with 20 bases between. The CDR3 sequence is 15 residues long. The germline V gene encodes CDR1 PRHDT and CDR2 FYEKMQ (reference sequence). This CDR3 reads CASSFFSTGRLQAFF. CDR3 nucleotides: TGTGCCAGCAGCTTTTTTTCGACAGGCCGTTTGCAAGCTTTCTTT.

The chain carries TRBV18 and TRBJ1-1; D ambiguous. Trimming cost V 4 bases and J 1 base, with 10 bases left between them. CDR1 and CDR2 (germline): KGHSH, LQKENI. This CDR3 is built from 14 residues. The CDR3: CASSQLEQNTEAFF. CDR3 DNA sequence: TGTGCCAGCTCACAGCTGGAGCAGAACACTGAAGCTTTCTTT.

This clonotype occurred a few times. This chain links TRBV10-3 with TRBJ2-2; 7 bases agree with TRBD1. CDR1 is ENHRY, CDR2 SYGVKD, per germline. With V trimmed by 11 bases and J by 2 bases, 5 bases remained unmatched. The CDR3 has 13 residues. The CDR3 DNA is TGTGCCGGCCGGGACAGTAACACCGGGGAGCTGTTTTTT. As protein: CAGRDSNTGELFF.

CDR3 region: CSARVESGANVLTF. CDR3 coding DNA: TGCAGTGCTAGAGTGGAATCAGGGGCCAACGTCCTGACTTTC. This sequence joins TRBV20-1 and TRBJ2-6; the D is unclear. V lost 1 base and J 4 bases, leaving 8 bases between the germline ends. CDR3 length equals 14 residues. The germline V gene has CDR1 DFQATT and CDR2 SNEGSKA (reference sequence).

This clonotype was observed at least ten times. The V gene is TRBV28, the J gene TRBJ2-7; possible D gene TRBD2, 5 bases. Germline loops: CDR1 MDHEN, CDR2 SYDVKM. The CDR3 consists of 12 residues. CDR3 sequence (DNA): TGTTCCATTAGCGAGTCCTTCTACGAGCAGTACTTC. Encoded protein: CSISESFYEQYF.

The chain employs TRBV12-3 or TRBV12-4 and TRBJ1-1, with 7 bases aligning to TRBD1. This CDR3 contains 14 residues. V lost 6 bases to trimming and J lost 6 bases; unmatched junction nucleotides: 10. Here the CDR3 DNA reads TGTGCCAGCAGGCAGACAGGGACGAGCGCTGAAGCTTTCTTT. Amino acid sequence: CASRQTGTSAEAFF.

Only a few counts were recorded for this clonotype. This sequence joins TRBV30 and TRBJ1-1, with D perhaps matching TRBD1 (5 bases). The length of the CDR3 is 13 residues. Germline loops: CDR1 GTSNPN, CDR2 SVGIG (reference sequence). V lost 2 bases and J 7 bases, leaving 14 bases between the germline ends. For the CDR3, the DNA is TGTGCCTGGAGTATGTTGGGGCCGGTTGAAGCTTTCTTT. It codes for CAWSMLGPVEAFF.